Listed here is a single T cell receptor (beta chain). TCRbeta library preparation incorporated unique molecular identifiers. Using its own MiXCR run on the PCR reads, TCRdb lists one record per CDR3 protein. Of about 460,000 distinct CDR3 sequences listed, around an eighth were seen once; the top ten hold around 5.6%. The sample belongs to a study of T-cell reconstitution after alpha-beta-depleted transplantation in children. Germline lookup yields CDR1 SSHAT and CDR2 FNYEAQ (reference sequence). There are 13 residues in the CDR3. V dropped 5 bases and J dropped 5 bases, with 11 bases sitting between them.

The rearrangement uses TRBV7-7 and TRBJ2-3; D is ambiguous. The sequence came from a human donor who donated a stem cell graft to a child with combined immunodeficiency. The sample here was PBMCs from the stem cell graft donor, taken from the stem cell graft. The CDR3, as DNA: TGTGCCAGCAGCGACGGACCAGGAGATACGCAGTATTTT. It translates to CASSDGPGDTQYF.